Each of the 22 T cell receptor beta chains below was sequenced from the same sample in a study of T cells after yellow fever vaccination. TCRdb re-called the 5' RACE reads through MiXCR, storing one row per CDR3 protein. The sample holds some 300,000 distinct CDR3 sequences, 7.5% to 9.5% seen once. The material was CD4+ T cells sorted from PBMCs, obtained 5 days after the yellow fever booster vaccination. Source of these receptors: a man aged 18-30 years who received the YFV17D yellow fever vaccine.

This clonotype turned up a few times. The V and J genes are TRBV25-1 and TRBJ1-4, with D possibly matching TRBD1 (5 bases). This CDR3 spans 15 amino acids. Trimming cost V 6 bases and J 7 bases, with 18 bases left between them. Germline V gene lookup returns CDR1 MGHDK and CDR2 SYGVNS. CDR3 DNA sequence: TGTGCCAGCAGCTACTTTGGGGGGGGTAGTGAAAAACTGTTTTTT. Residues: CASSYFGGGSEKLFF.

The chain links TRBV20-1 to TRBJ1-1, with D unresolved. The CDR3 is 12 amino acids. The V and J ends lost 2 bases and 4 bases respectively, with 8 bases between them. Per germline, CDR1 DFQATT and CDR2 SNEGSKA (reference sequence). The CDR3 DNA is TGCAGTGCTAGAAGGGAATCCACTGAAGCTTTCTTT. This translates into CSARRESTEAFF.

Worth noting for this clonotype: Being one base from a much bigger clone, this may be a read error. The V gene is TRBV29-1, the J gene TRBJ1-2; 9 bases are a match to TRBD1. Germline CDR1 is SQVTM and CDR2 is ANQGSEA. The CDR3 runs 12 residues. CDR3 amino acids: CCVESTGGGYTF. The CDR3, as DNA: TGCTGCGTTGAATCGACAGGGGGAGGCTACACCTTC.

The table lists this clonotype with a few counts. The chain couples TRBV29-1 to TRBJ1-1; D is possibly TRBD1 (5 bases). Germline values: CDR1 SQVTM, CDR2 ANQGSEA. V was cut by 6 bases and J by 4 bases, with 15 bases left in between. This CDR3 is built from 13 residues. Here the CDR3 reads CSVGWGVGTEAFF. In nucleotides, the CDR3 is TGCAGCGTGGGGTGGGGGGTCGGCACTGAAGCTTTCTTT.

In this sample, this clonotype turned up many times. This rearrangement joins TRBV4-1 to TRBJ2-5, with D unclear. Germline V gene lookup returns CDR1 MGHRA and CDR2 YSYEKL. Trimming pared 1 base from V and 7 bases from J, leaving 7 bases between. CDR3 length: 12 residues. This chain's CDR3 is CASSQVMGTQYF. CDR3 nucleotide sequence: TGCGCCAGCAGCCAAGTCATGGGGACCCAGTACTTC.

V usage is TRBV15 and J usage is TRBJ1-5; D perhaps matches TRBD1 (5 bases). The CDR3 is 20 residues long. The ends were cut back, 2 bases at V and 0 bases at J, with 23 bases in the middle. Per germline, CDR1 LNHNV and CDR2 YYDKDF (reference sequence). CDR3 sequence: CATSRSKGLLTVNSNQPQHF. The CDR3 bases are TGTGCCACCAGCAGAAGTAAGGGGCTTTTGACCGTAAATAGCAATCAGCCCCAGCATTTT.

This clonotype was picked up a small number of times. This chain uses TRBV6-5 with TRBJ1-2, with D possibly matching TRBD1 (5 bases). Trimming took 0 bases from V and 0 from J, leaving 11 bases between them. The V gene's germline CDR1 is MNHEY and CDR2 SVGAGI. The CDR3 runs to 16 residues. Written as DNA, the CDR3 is TGTGCCAGCAGTTACTCGCGGGGCAGGGCTAACTATGGCTACACCTTC. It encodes CASSYSRGRANYGYTF.

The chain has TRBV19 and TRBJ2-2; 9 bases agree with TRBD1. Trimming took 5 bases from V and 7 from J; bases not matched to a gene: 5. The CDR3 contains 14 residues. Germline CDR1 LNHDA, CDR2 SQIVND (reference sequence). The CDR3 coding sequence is TGTGCCAGTAGTGTACAGGGGGCGGTCGGGGAGCTGTTTTTT. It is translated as CASSVQGAVGELFF.

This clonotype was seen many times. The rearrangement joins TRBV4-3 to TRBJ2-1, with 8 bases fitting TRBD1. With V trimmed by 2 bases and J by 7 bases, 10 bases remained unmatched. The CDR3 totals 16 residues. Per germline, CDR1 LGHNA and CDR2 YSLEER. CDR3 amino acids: CASSQSPRQGKNEQFF. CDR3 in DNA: TGCGCCAGCAGCCAATCTCCGAGACAGGGGAAAAATGAGCAGTTCTTC.

The CDR3 region is CASSRGTGHREPQHF. For the CDR3, the DNA is TGTGCCAGCAGCCGCGGGACAGGGCATAGAGAGCCCCAGCATTTT. The chain recombines TRBV3-1 with TRBJ1-5, with 9 bases matching TRBD1. CDR1 LGHDT and CDR2 YNNKEL come from the germline V gene (reference sequence). The V and J ends lost 4 bases and 8 bases, in that order; junction bases with no gene match: 9. The CDR3 has 15 amino acids.

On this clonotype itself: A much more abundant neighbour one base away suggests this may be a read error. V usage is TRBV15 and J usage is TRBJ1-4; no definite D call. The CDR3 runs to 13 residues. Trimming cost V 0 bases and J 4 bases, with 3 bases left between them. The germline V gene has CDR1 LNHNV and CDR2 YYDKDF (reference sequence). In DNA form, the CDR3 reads TGTGCCACCAGCAGAGAAGTTAATGAAAAACTGTTTTTT. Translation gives CATSREVNEKLFF.

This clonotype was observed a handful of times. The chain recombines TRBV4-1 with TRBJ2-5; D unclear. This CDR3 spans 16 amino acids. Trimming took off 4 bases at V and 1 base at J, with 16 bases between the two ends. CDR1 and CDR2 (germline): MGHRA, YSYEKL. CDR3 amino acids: CASSPLPGRSQETQYF. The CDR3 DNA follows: TGCGCCAGCAGCCCGTTACCCGGACGGAGCCAAGAGACCCAGTACTTC.

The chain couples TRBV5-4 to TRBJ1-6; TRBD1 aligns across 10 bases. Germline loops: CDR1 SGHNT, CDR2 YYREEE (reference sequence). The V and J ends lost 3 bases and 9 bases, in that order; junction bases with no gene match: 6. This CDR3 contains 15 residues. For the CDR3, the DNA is TGTGCCAGCAGCTCGGGACAGGGGACTGGTTCACCCCTCCACTTT. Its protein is CASSSGQGTGSPLHF.

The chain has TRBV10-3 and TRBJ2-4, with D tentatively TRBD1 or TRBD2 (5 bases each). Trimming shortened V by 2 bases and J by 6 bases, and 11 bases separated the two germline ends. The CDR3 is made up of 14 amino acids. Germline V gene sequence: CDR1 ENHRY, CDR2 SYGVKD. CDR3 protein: CAISETRGPNIQYF. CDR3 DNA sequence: TGTGCCATCAGTGAGACCCGGGGCCCAAACATTCAGTACTTC.

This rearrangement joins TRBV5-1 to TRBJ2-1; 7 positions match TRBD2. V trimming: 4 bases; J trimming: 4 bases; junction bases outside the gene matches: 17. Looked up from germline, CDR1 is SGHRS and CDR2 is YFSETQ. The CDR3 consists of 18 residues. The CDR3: CASSPRYQGGGSYNEQFF. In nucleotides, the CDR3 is TGCGCCAGCAGCCCAAGGTATCAAGGCGGGGGATCTTACAATGAGCAGTTCTTC.

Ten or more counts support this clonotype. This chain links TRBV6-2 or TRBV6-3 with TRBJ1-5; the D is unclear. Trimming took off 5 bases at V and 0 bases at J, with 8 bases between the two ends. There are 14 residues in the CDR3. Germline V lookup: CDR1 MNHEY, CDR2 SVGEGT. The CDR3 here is CASSPVTSNQPQHF. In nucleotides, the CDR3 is TGTGCCAGCAGTCCCGTGACTAGCAATCAGCCCCAGCATTTT.

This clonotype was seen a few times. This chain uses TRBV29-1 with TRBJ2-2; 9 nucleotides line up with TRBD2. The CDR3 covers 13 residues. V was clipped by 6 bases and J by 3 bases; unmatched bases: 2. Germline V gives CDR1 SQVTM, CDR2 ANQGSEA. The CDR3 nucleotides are TGCAGCGTGCGGGGGGGCTACACCGGGGAGCTGTTTTTT. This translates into CSVRGGYTGELFF.

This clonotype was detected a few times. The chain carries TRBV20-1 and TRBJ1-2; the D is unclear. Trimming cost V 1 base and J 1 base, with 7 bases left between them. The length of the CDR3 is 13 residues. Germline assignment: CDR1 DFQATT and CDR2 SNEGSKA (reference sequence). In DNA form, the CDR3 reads TGCAGTGCTAGAGGCGGTAATAACTATGGCTACACCTTC. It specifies CSARGGNNYGYTF.

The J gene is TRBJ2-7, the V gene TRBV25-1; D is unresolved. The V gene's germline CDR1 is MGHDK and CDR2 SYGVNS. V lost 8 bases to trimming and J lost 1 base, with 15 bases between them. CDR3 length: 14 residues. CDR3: CASVYHMWSYEQYV. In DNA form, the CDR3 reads TGTGCCAGCGTGTATCATATGTGGTCCTACGAGCAGTACGTC.

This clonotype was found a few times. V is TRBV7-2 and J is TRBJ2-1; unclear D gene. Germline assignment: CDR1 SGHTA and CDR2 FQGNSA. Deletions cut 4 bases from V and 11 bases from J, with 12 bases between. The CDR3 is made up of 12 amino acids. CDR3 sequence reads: CASSSFGGKQFF. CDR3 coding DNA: TGTGCCAGCAGCTCATTCGGTGGCAAGCAGTTCTTC.

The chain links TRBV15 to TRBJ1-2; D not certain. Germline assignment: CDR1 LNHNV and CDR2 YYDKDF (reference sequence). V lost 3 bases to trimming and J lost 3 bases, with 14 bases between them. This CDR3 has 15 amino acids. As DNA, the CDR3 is TGTGCCACCAGCAGGTCCGTGCCGGCGGACTATGGCTACACCTTC. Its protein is CATSRSVPADYGYTF.

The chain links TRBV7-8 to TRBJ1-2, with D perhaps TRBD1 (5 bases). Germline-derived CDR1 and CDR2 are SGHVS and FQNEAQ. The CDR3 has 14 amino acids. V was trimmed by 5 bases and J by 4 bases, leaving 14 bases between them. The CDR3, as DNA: TGTGCCAGCAGCCCGCAGGGAGGTGGCTATGGCTACACCTTC. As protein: CASSPQGGGYGYTF.